The 13 T cell receptor beta chains listed next were all sequenced from one sample in a study of cytomegalovirus exposure and HLA in healthy donors. The assay was immunoSEQ multiplex PCR, and TCRdb's table has in-frame clones only and misses some. Here the sample spans about 72,000 clones, 90% to 95% being singletons. Sequences were obtained from PBMCs. All receptors come from a woman between 18 and 29 years old in good health and CMV-seronegative.

The J gene is TRBJ1-1, the V gene TRBV7-3; the D gene is possibly TRBD1 (5 bases). The CDR3 consists of 15 residues. V lost 0 bases and J 8 bases, leaving 16 bases between the germline ends. Germline CDR1 reads SGHTA; CDR2 reads FQGTGA. The CDR3 spells CASSLTHRRGSEAFF. For the CDR3, the DNA is TGTGCCAGCAGCTTAACCCACAGGAGGGGTTCCGAAGCTTTCTTT.

This chain connects TRBV19 to TRBJ1-4; 7 bases fit TRBD1. The CDR3 consists of 15 residues. V shed 6 bases, J shed 7 bases, and the junction held 11 bases outside the gene matches. Germline V gene lookup returns CDR1 LNHDA and CDR2 SQIVND (reference sequence). The CDR3 DNA reads as TGTGCCAGTAGGTACCTAGACAGGGAGAGTGAAAAACTGTTTTTT. It specifies CASRYLDRESEKLFF.

The chain uses TRBV4-3 and TRBJ1-1, with D tentatively TRBD1 (5 bases). V lost 3 bases, J lost 3 bases, and 14 bases lay in between. CDR3 size: 15 residues. Germline values: CDR1 LGHNA, CDR2 YSLEER. The CDR3 protein is CASSQALGGDTEAFF. The CDR3 bases are TGCGCCAGCAGCCAGGCCCTCGGGGGGGACACTGAAGCTTTCTTT.

This CDR3 reads CAWIPKRGRGREQFF. The DNA of the CDR3 is TGTGCCTGGATTCCGAAGCGGGGGCGGGGGCGCGAGCAGTTCTTC. The chain joins TRBV30 to TRBJ2-1; 8 bases fit TRBD2. V was pared by 4 bases and J by 10 bases, with 15 bases of the junction left unmatched. Germline CDR1 GTSNPN, CDR2 SVGIG (reference sequence). This CDR3 spans 15 amino acids.

The gene calls are TRBV6-6 and TRBJ2-7; D is perhaps TRBD2 (6 bases). The CDR3 is 12 residues long. Trimming took 5 bases from V and 3 from J, leaving 8 bases between them. Germline values: CDR1 MNHNY, CDR2 SVGAGI (reference sequence). CDR3 sequence reads: CASSGDFYEQYF. The CDR3 bases are TGTGCCAGCAGTGGGGACTTCTACGAGCAGTACTTC.

This clone was seen a single time. The CDR3 DNA follows: TGTGCCACCAGCAGAGATCTGGTACAGGGGGCTCCCTACACCTTC. Translating gives CATSRDLVQGAPYTF. V is TRBV15 and J is TRBJ1-2; 9 bases agree with TRBD1. The CDR3 is 15 amino acids. Per germline, CDR1 LNHNV and CDR2 YYDKDF (reference sequence). J gave up 10 bases and V 0 bases, and 9 bases lay outside the gene matches.

CDR3 coding DNA: TGTGCCAGCAGGCCATGGGCTGAGGAAAAACTGTTTTTT. This gives the protein CASRPWAEEKLFF. V and J are TRBV28 and TRBJ1-4; D is undetermined. The CDR3 is made up of 13 amino acids. V was clipped by 6 bases and J by 8 bases, with 13 bases between them. Germline V gene data show CDR1 as MDHEN and CDR2 as SYDVKM.

The chain links TRBV5-8 to TRBJ2-7; D is undetermined. The ends were cut back, 4 bases at V and 3 bases at J, with 5 bases in the middle. The CDR3 has 11 amino acids. Germline V gene lookup returns CDR1 SGHTS and CDR2 YDEGEE. The CDR3 is CASSPVYEQYF. The CDR3 nucleotides read TGTGCCAGCAGCCCAGTCTACGAGCAGTACTTC.

V is TRBV6-5 and J is TRBJ1-1; 7 nucleotides align to TRBD1. CDR3 length: 13 residues. The V gene's germline CDR1 is MNHEY and CDR2 SVGAGI. J was trimmed by 1 base and V by 6 bases; bases with no gene match: 2. The CDR3 bases are TGTGCCAGCAGGGGGACAGAGAACACTGAAGCTTTCTTT. Translating gives CASRGTENTEAFF.

This chain uses TRBV4-1 with TRBJ2-7; 8 bases are shared with TRBD2. J gave up 0 bases and V 1 base, and 8 bases lay outside the gene matches. From germline, CDR1 is MGHRA and CDR2 YSYEKL. This CDR3 region has 17 residues. The chain's CDR3 is CASSQVVSRGGSYEQYF. The CDR3, as DNA: TGCGCCAGCAGCCAAGTGGTGTCTCGGGGGGGCTCCTACGAGCAGTACTTC.

This sequence joins TRBV29-1 and TRBJ1-2; tentatively, D is TRBD1 (6 bases). The CDR3 is made up of 14 amino acids. Trimming took off 3 bases at V and 4 bases at J, with 15 bases between the two ends. CDR1 SQVTM and CDR2 ANQGSEA come from the germline V gene. Here the CDR3 reads CSVEVRGSTYGYTF. CDR3 DNA sequence: TGCAGCGTTGAGGTTAGGGGGTCGACCTATGGCTACACCTTC.

The V gene is TRBV29-1, the J gene TRBJ1-2, with 8 nucleotides matching TRBD1. Germline V lookup: CDR1 SQVTM, CDR2 ANQGSEA. The trim removed 0 bases at V and 4 bases at J, leaving 4 bases unmatched. The CDR3 length is 14 residues. The CDR3 spells CSVEEQGGSYGYTF. The CDR3 coding sequence is TGCAGCGTTGAAGAACAGGGGGGAAGCTATGGCTACACCTTC.

The J gene is TRBJ2-7, the V gene TRBV5-5; TRBD1 matches 8 bases. This CDR3 has 15 amino acids. Germline assignment: CDR1 SGHKS and CDR2 YYEKEE (reference sequence). With 2 bases clipped from V and 7 bases from J, the junction kept 11 bases outside the gene matches. The CDR3 sequence is CASSLKTGAGWEQYF. Here the CDR3 DNA reads TGTGCCAGCAGCTTAAAGACAGGGGCTGGCTGGGAGCAGTACTTC. Variable domain in full (rest from reference TRBV5-5 and TRBJ2-7): DAGVTQSPTHLIKTRGQQVTLRCSPISGHKSVSWYQQVLGQGPQFIFQYYEKEERGRGNFPDRFSARQFPNYSSELNVNALLLGDSALYLCASSLKTGAGWEQYFGPGTRLTVT.